A single sample is the source of the 27 T cell receptor beta chains below, sequenced in a study of blood T cell repertoires in COVID-19. The method was immunoSEQ multiplex PCR; TCRdb's version includes in-frame clones alone and lacks a portion of them. The sample lists roughly 250,000 clones; roughly 85% were seen once. The sample comprised PBMCs or T cells enriched from blood (not recorded which). Receptors originate from a young woman who had recovered from COVID-19.

This chain joins TRBV7-6 and TRBJ1-5; TRBD1 might be the D (6 bases). Trimming pared 2 bases from V and 5 bases from J, leaving 16 bases between. CDR1 SGHVS and CDR2 FNYEAQ come from the germline V gene. There are 16 residues in the CDR3. This chain's CDR3 is CASSLLSTGAHQPQHF. CDR3 nucleotides: TGTGCCAGCAGCTTACTCTCGACAGGAGCCCATCAGCCCCAGCATTTT.

This clone was counted a few times. The gene calls are TRBV4-1 and TRBJ2-1; 7 nucleotides align to TRBD1. The germline V gene encodes CDR1 MGHRA and CDR2 YSYEKL. The junction had 11 bases not matched to a gene; V was cut back by 3 bases and J by 15 bases. The CDR3 totals 13 residues. The CDR3 reads CASSQTWDSRPFF. The CDR3 DNA reads TGCGCCAGCAGCCAGACATGGGACAGTAGGCCGTTCTTC.

This rearrangement joins TRBV19 to TRBJ1-5; tentative D call: TRBD1 (5 bases). V was trimmed by 6 bases and J by 6 bases, leaving 15 bases between them. Germline CDR1 and CDR2: LNHDA and SQIVND (reference sequence). The CDR3 sequence is 14 residues long. CDR3 in DNA: TGTGCCAGTAGCAATCAGGGAAGGGGTCAGCCCCAGCATTTT. This encodes CASSNQGRGQPQHF.

J is TRBJ2-7 and V is TRBV9, with D unclear. There are 12 residues in the CDR3. V was trimmed by 4 bases and J by 3 bases, leaving 8 bases between them. The germline V gene has CDR1 SGDLS and CDR2 YYNGEE. CDR3: CASSPGGYEQYF. The CDR3 nucleotides are TGTGCCAGCAGCCCCGGCGGCTACGAGCAGTACTTC.

This rearrangement joins TRBV4-2 to TRBJ2-3; no clear D. Germline V gives CDR1 LGHNA, CDR2 YNFKEQ. CDR3 length: 17 amino acids. Trimming pared 0 bases from V and 4 bases from J, leaving 17 bases between. The CDR3 nucleotides read TGTGCCAGCAGCCAAGATCTTGCTAGATGGGTCGCAGATACGCAGTATTTT. This gives the protein CASSQDLARWVADTQYF.

This clone was detected only once. V and J are TRBV7-2 and TRBJ2-7, with TRBD2 matching 7 bases. The CDR3 contains 14 residues. Looked up from germline, CDR1 is SGHTA and CDR2 is FQGNSA. Trimming cost V 11 bases and J 0 bases; bases outside gene matches: 10. The CDR3 protein is CASAGTLSSYEQYF. CDR3 nucleotide sequence: TGTGCCTCAGCGGGGACTTTGAGCTCCTACGAGCAGTACTTC.

This sequence joins TRBV14 and TRBJ2-7, with 7 bases lining up with TRBD2. This CDR3 spans 15 amino acids. CDR1 and CDR2 (germline): SGHDN, FVKESK. The trim removed 0 bases at V and 4 bases at J, leaving 6 bases unmatched. The CDR3 region is CASSQEGGGRYEQYF. CDR3 bases: TGTGCCAGCAGCCAAGAAGGCGGGGGAAGGTACGAGCAGTACTTC.

The chain has TRBV30 and TRBJ1-1, with 7 positions matching TRBD1. V dropped 7 bases and J dropped 3; count of bases not matched to a gene: 11. The V gene's germline CDR1 is GTSNPN and CDR2 SVGIG (reference sequence). The CDR3 is 14 residues long. In DNA form, the CDR3 reads TGTGCCTCTTATATGACAGGGTCGCACACTGAAGCTTTCTTT. Translation gives CASYMTGSHTEAFF.

The gene calls are TRBV30 and TRBJ1-2; 12 bases line up with TRBD1. This CDR3 has 17 amino acids. CDR1 is GTSNPN, CDR2 SVGIG, per germline (reference sequence). After removal of 5 bases from V and 1 base from J, the junction contained 11 bases not matched to a gene. CDR3 residues: CAWDPTGQGAYNYGYTF. The CDR3 DNA reads TGTGCCTGGGACCCAACGGGACAGGGGGCTTATAACTATGGCTACACCTTC.

The count of this clone is one. The genes are TRBV7-9 and TRBJ2-7; 9 nucleotides line up with TRBD2. The ends lost 2 bases at V and 2 bases at J; junction bases unmatched: 4. The CDR3 contains 15 residues. Germline CDR1 is SEHNR and CDR2 is FQNEAQ (reference sequence). CDR3 bases: TGTGCCAGCAGCTTATTAGCGGGGGACCCCTACGAGCAGTACTTC. Encoded protein: CASSLLAGDPYEQYF.

The rearrangement uses TRBV19 and TRBJ1-4, with 7 bases matching TRBD1. Germline V gene data show CDR1 as LNHDA and CDR2 as SQIVND (reference sequence). After removal of 6 bases from V and 5 bases from J, the junction contained 6 bases not matched to a gene. This CDR3 has 14 amino acids. The CDR3 is CASRPGQLNEKLFF. As DNA, the CDR3 is TGTGCCAGTAGACCGGGACAGTTGAATGAAAAACTGTTTTTT.

This sequence joins TRBV18 and TRBJ1-2; a possible D gene is TRBD1 (6 bases). The V gene lost 2 bases and the J gene lost 8 bases, with 9 bases spanning the gap. CDR1 is KGHSH, CDR2 LQKENI, per germline. The CDR3 runs 12 residues. The CDR3 loop is CASSPTGNGYTF. The CDR3 DNA reads as TGTGCCAGCTCACCAACAGGGAACGGCTACACCTTC.

The chain carries TRBV5-1 and TRBJ1-2; perhaps TRBD1 as D (5 bases). Germline V gives CDR1 SGHRS, CDR2 YFSETQ. The CDR3 covers 15 residues. The V end was cut by 0 bases, the J end by 8 bases, with 17 bases between. CDR3 DNA sequence: TGCGCCAGCAGCTTGGCCGGCACAGGCTCTCTGGGCTACACCTTC. Translating gives CASSLAGTGSLGYTF. The full variable domain, completed using reference TRBV5-1 and TRBJ1-2, is KAGVTQTPRYLIKTRGQQVTLSCSPISGHRSVSWYQQTPGQGLQFLFEYFSETQRNKGNFPGRFSGRQFSNSRSEMNVSTLELGDSALYLCASSLAGTGSLGYTFGSGTRLTVV.

V and J are TRBV3-1 (or the pseudogene TRBV3-2) and TRBJ1-2; the D is unclear. Germline loops: CDR1 LGHDT, CDR2 YNNKEL (reference sequence). There are 15 residues in the CDR3. The V gene lost 0 bases and the J gene lost 8 bases, with 16 bases spanning the gap. In nucleotides, the CDR3 is TGTGCCAGCAGCCAAGATCTGACGGCCTCGGAGGGCTACACCTTC. This codes for CASSQDLTASEGYTF.

J is TRBJ1-1 and V is TRBV11-3, with TRBD1 as a possible D gene (5 bases). The V end was cut by 5 bases, the J end by 1 base, with 14 bases between. Looked up from germline, CDR1 is SGHNT and CDR2 is YENEEA. CDR3 size: 15 residues. The CDR3, as DNA: TGTGCCAGCAGCCCCTGGGGGGGAGCGAACACTGAAGCTTTCTTT. It yields the protein CASSPWGGANTEAFF. Drawing the rest from reference TRBV11-3 and TRBJ1-1, the complete variable domain is EAGVVQSPRYKIIEKKQPVAFWCNPISGHNTLYWYLQNLGQGPELLIRYENEEAVDDSQLPKDRFSAERLKGVDSTLKIQPAELGDSAVYLCASSPWGGANTEAFFGQGTRLTVV.

The gene calls are TRBV14 and TRBJ2-7, with D perhaps matching TRBD2 (5 bases). This CDR3 is built from 14 residues. Trimming removed 1 base at V and 7 bases at J, with 14 bases between. CDR1 and CDR2 from the germline V gene are SGHDN and FVKESK. The CDR3 here is CASSQVPDGKEQYF. The CDR3, as DNA: TGTGCCAGCAGCCAAGTCCCCGACGGGAAAGAGCAGTACTTC.

This chain uses TRBV5-1 with TRBJ2-7; D unclear. Germline V gene lookup returns CDR1 SGHRS and CDR2 YFSETQ. The CDR3 is 14 amino acids. Trimming took 2 bases from V and 6 from J, leaving 15 bases between them. CDR3 sequence: CASSLQWAESEQYF. CDR3 sequence (DNA): TGCGCCAGCAGCTTACAGTGGGCTGAAAGCGAGCAGTACTTC.

The rearrangement joins TRBV9 to TRBJ2-3; TRBD2 matches 10 bases. CDR3 length equals 16 residues. Germline loops: CDR1 SGDLS, CDR2 YYNGEE. Trimming removed 3 bases from V and 4 bases from J; junction bases left unmatched: 8. In nucleotides, the CDR3 is TGTGCCAGCAGCGACTTAGCGGGAGGTTTTTCAGATACGCAGTATTTT. It is translated as CASSDLAGGFSDTQYF.

As DNA, the CDR3 is TGTGCCAGTCGGACAGTGAACACTGAAGCTTTCTTT. As protein: CASRTVNTEAFF. The chain employs TRBV19 and TRBJ1-1; D is possibly TRBD1 (6 bases). Looked up from germline, CDR1 is LNHDA and CDR2 is SQIVND (reference sequence). The CDR3 sequence is 12 residues long. V lost 8 bases and J lost 0, with 7 bases in between.

This chain uses TRBV6-5 with TRBJ2-5; a weak D match, TRBD1 (5 bases). Trimming took 5 bases from V and 0 from J, leaving 10 bases between them. Per germline, CDR1 MNHEY and CDR2 SVGAGI. This CDR3 has 14 residues. The chain's CDR3 is CASSRAGNQETQYF. The CDR3 DNA sequence: TGTGCCAGCAGTCGGGCAGGGAACCAAGAGACCCAGTACTTC.

This clone turned up a few times. The chain carries TRBV18 and TRBJ2-1; D call uncertain. Deletions cut 0 bases from V and 8 bases from J, with 11 bases between. The germline CDR1 and CDR2 sequences are KGHSH and LQKENI. The CDR3 is 14 residues long. CDR3 coding DNA: TGTGCCAGCTCACCACCGGTCGATAGTTATGAGCAGTTCTTC. Encoded protein: CASSPPVDSYEQFF.

The chain links TRBV6-2 or TRBV6-3 to TRBJ2-3, with TRBD2 matching over 12 bases. From germline, CDR1 is MNHEY and CDR2 SVGEGT. The CDR3 has 18 residues. Germline trimming cut 2 bases from V and 0 bases from J; bases unmatched to any gene: 6. The CDR3 here is CASSYPRTSGVSTDTQYF. CDR3 in DNA: TGTGCCAGCAGTTACCCCCGGACTAGCGGGGTTAGCACAGATACGCAGTATTTT.

The genes are TRBV12-3 or TRBV12-4 and TRBJ1-1; the D gene is possibly TRBD1 (6 bases). The CDR3 covers 13 residues. V was clipped by 3 bases and J by 6 bases, with 11 bases between them. The CDR3 sequence is CASSLAEGAEAFF. The CDR3 bases are TGTGCCAGCAGTTTGGCTGAGGGGGCTGAAGCTTTCTTT.

This chain links TRBV30 with TRBJ2-2; 11 positions match TRBD2. CDR3 size: 18 residues. V was clipped by 0 bases and J by 8 bases; unmatched bases: 14. Germline loops: CDR1 GTSNPN, CDR2 SVGIG (reference sequence). DNA for the CDR3: TGTGCCTGGAGTGTACGCGGTAGCGGGAGGGCCTTATGGGGGGAGCTGTTTTTT. Translating gives CAWSVRGSGRALWGELFF.

This chain links TRBV5-1 with TRBJ2-3; D is possibly TRBD2 (7 bases). Germline lookup yields CDR1 SGHRS and CDR2 YFSETQ. CDR3 size: 17 residues. Trimming pared 1 base from V and 4 bases from J, leaving 19 bases between. The CDR3 sequence is CASSLTFAGAFADTQYF. The CDR3 nucleotides read TGCGCCAGCAGCTTGACTTTTGCGGGGGCTTTTGCAGATACGCAGTATTTT. The complete variable domain, with remaining parts taken from reference TRBV5-1 and TRBJ2-3, reads KAGVTQTPRYLIKTRGQQVTLSCSPISGHRSVSWYQQTPGQGLQFLFEYFSETQRNKGNFPGRFSGRQFSNSRSEMNVSTLELGDSALYLCASSLTFAGAFADTQYFGPGTRLTVL.

The chain combines TRBV25-1 with TRBJ1-6; D perhaps matches TRBD1 (6 bases). V gave up 6 bases and J gave up 9 bases, with 18 bases separating them. Germline V gene lookup returns CDR1 MGHDK and CDR2 SYGVNS. This CDR3 is 15 amino acids long. CDR3 coding DNA: TGTGCCAGCAGCCTCCAACAGGGTCCAGGTTCACCCCTCCACTTT. It translates to CASSLQQGPGSPLHF.

This clone has only a few counts. This chain uses TRBV5-1 with TRBJ1-5; D is possibly TRBD1 (5 bases). Germline V gene lookup returns CDR1 SGHRS and CDR2 YFSETQ. This CDR3 spans 15 amino acids. Between the trimmed V and J ends, which lost 6 bases and 3 bases, there was a span of 16 bases. The CDR3 nucleotides are TGCGCCAGCACCTCAGGGCCAGAAGACAATCAGCCCCAGCATTTT. Amino acids: CASTSGPEDNQPQHF. The variable domain in full, completed from reference TRBV5-1 and TRBJ1-5, reads KAGVTQTPRYLIKTRGQQVTLSCSPISGHRSVSWYQQTPGQGLQFLFEYFSETQRNKGNFPGRFSGRQFSNSRSEMNVSTLELGDSALYLCASTSGPEDNQPQHFGDGTRLSIL.